This is a list of T cell receptor beta chains from one sample in a study of blood T cell repertoires in COVID-19. Data came from immunoSEQ multiplex PCR; TCRdb stores just in-frame clones and leaves some out. This sample yields roughly 280,000 clones, of which around nine tenths are seen a single time; roughly 12% belongs to the top ten. The sample comprised peripheral blood. Every receptor here comes from a woman in her 30s with COVID-19, enrolled during active disease. Both conserved end residues are part of each CDR3. Fields, in order: J gene, V gene, D gene, clone size, CDR3 DNA, CDR3 protein. The D gene is left open where the match is weak. Some rows have no size entry. The others give once, few or many, or a class for an expanded clone.

>TRBJ1-5|TRBV2|-|-
TGTGCCAGCACACAGACCTATAGCAATCAGCCCCAGCATTTT
CASTQTYSNQPQHF
>TRBJ2-7|TRBV29-1|TRBD1|-
TGCAGCGCCCGGGACAGGGGTAGCGAGCAGTACTTC
CSARDRGSEQYF
>TRBJ1-2|TRBV12-3/TRBV12-4|-|-
TGTGCCAGCAGCCCCCAGGACAGCTATGGCTACACCTTC
CASSPQDSYGYTF
>TRBJ1-5|TRBV5-6|-|-
TGTGCCAGCAGCTTGACAGGGATGTGGCAGCCCCAGCATTTT
CASSLTGMWQPQHF
>TRBJ1-6|TRBV11-2|TRBD1|-
TGTGCCAGCAGAGTCCGCGGGACAGGGGTTGGAGCCTATAATTCACCCCTCCACTTT
CASRVRGTGVGAYNSPLHF
>TRBJ2-2|TRBV24-1|TRBD2|-
TGTGCCACCAGTGATCCCGGGACTAGCGCGGCCGGGGAGCTGTTTTTT
CATSDPGTSAAGELFF
>TRBJ1-1|TRBV7-9|-|-
TGTGCCAGCAGCATCTACAGGGAGGGGACTGAAGCTTTCTTT
CASSIYREGTEAFF
>TRBJ2-5|TRBV11-2|-|-
TGTGCCAGCAGCTCCCAAAGGGGGTGGCAAGAGACCCAGTACTTC
CASSSQRGWQETQYF
>TRBJ2-7|TRBV11-2|-|-
TGTGCCAGCAGCTTAAACAACTACGAGCAGTACTTC
CASSLNNYEQYF
>TRBJ1-5|TRBV28|-|-
TGTGCCAGCAGTATACTTGGACGGGGGCCCCAGCATTTT
CASSILGRGPQHF
>TRBJ2-1|TRBV2|-|-
TGTGCCAGCAAAAGGACTACCCTTGGGGAGCAGTTCTTC
CASKRTTLGEQFF
>TRBJ2-2|TRBV28|TRBD1|-
TGTGCCAGCAGCCGACAGGGGGGCACCGGGGAGCTGTTTTTT
CASSRQGGTGELFF
>TRBJ2-7|TRBV6-6|TRBD2|few
TGTGCCAGCAGCCACCGGGGGGGCGCCTTATACGAGCAGTACTTC
CASSHRGGALYEQYF
>TRBJ1-1|TRBV5-1|-|-
TGCGCCAGCAGCTTGGCCTGGGAGATGAACACTGAAGCTTTCTTT
CASSLAWEMNTEAFF
>TRBJ2-3|TRBV7-9|-|-
TGTGCCAGCACCCTTACAGGTAGCACAGATACGCAGTATTTT
CASTLTGSTDTQYF
>TRBJ2-3|TRBV10-2|-|-
TGCGCCAGCAGTGAGCGGGCGGGGACAGACGTCACAGATACGCAGTATTTT
CASSERAGTDVTDTQYF
>TRBJ2-1|TRBV3-1/TRBV3-2|TRBD2|-
TGTGCCAGCAGCGAAGGACTAGCGGGGGTAATTGAGCAGTTCTTC
CASSEGLAGVIEQFF
>TRBJ2-4|TRBV7-2|-|-
TGTGCCAGCAGCCCCCAGTTGTTAGCCAAAAACATTCAGTACTTC
CASSPQLLAKNIQYF
>TRBJ1-2|TRBV24-1|TRBD1|-
TGTGCCACCAGTGATACCTGGGACAGTTATGGCTACACCTTC
CATSDTWDSYGYTF
>TRBJ2-1|TRBV7-9|TRBD2|-
TGTGCCAGCAGCTTAGGACCCAGCGGGAGGGCTAGGGAGCAGTTCTTC
CASSLGPSGRAREQFF
>TRBJ2-3|TRBV25-1|TRBD2|-
TGTGCCAGCAGTGAATGGAGCGGGAGCAGCACAGATACGCAGTATTTT
CASSEWSGSSTDTQYF
>TRBJ2-1|TRBV7-2|-|-
TGTGCCAGCAGCTTATCAGGACACCATCTCAACAATGAGCAGTTCTTC
CASSLSGHHLNNEQFF
>TRBJ2-5|TRBV18|-|-
TGTGCCAGCTCACCCCCAGGGGAAGAGACCCAGTACTTC
CASSPPGEETQYF
>TRBJ2-3|TRBV7-3|-|-
TGTGCCAGCAGCTTGAGCTCCCGTTTCGTCGAGGAATCGGATACGCAGTATTTT
CASSLSSRFVEESDTQYF
>TRBJ1-5|TRBV24-1|TRBD1|-
TGTGCCACCAGTGAAGACAGGGGCCAGCCCCAGCATTTT
CATSEDRGQPQHF
>TRBJ1-3|TRBV5-6|-|-
TGTGCCAGCAGCCCGGGACACACGAACTCTGGAAACACCATATATTTT
CASSPGHTNSGNTIYF
>TRBJ1-5|TRBV7-2|-|-
TGTGCCAGCAGCTTAGCCAGGGGCGGGCAGCCCCAGCATTTT
CASSLARGGQPQHF
>TRBJ2-1|TRBV5-1|TRBD2|-
TGCGCCAGCAGTCGGACTAGCGGTATAGACAATGAGCAGTTCTTC
CASSRTSGIDNEQFF
>TRBJ2-5|TRBV18|-|-
TGTGCCAGCTCACCAACTGGAGAGACCCAGTACTTC
CASSPTGETQYF
>TRBJ2-2|TRBV5-1|TRBD2|-
TGCGCCAGCAGCTACGCCCCCTTACTAGCGGGAGCCACCGGGGAGCTGTTTTTT
CASSYAPLLAGATGELFF
>TRBJ2-3|TRBV4-1|TRBD2|-
TGCGCCAGCAGCACAGAGCGGGAGGCAATTACGCAGTATTTT
CASSTEREAITQYF
>TRBJ2-4|TRBV4-1|-|-
TGCGCCAGCAGCTCCTGGGCATTAGCCAAAAACATTCAGTACTTC
CASSSWALAKNIQYF
>TRBJ1-4|TRBV28|-|-
TGTGCCAGCCGGGATACTAATGAAAAACTGTTTTTT
CASRDTNEKLFF
>TRBJ2-7|TRBV6-1|-|-
TGTGCCAGCAGTGAAGCGTACGGCAGGTTCTACGAGCAGTACTTC
CASSEAYGRFYEQYF
>TRBJ1-6|TRBV27|TRBD1|-
TGTGCCACCGGGACAGGGGGAATTAATTCACCCCTCCACTTT
CATGTGGINSPLHF
>TRBJ2-1|TRBV6-5|TRBD2|-
TGTGCCAGCTCCCTAGCGGGAGAGTCCGGGCAGTTCTTC
CASSLAGESGQFF
>TRBJ2-1|TRBV5-4|TRBD2|-
TGTGCCAGCGACGTTGGGACTAGCGGGAGGTTATTAGATGAGCAGTTCTTC
CASDVGTSGRLLDEQFF
>TRBJ1-5|TRBV9|-|-
TGTGCCAGCAGCGTAGGAGGAGGTCGCAATCAGCCCCAGCATTTT
CASSVGGGRNQPQHF
>TRBJ2-6|TRBV6-5|-|-
TGTGCCAGCAGTTGGGGACTGCTCTCTGGGGCCAACGTCCTGACTTTC
CASSWGLLSGANVLTF
>TRBJ1-1|TRBV7-2|TRBD1|-
TGTGCCAGCAGCACGCAGGGGGGAGTGAACACTGAAGCTTTCTTT
CASSTQGGVNTEAFF
>TRBJ1-1|TRBV30|-|-
TGTGCCTGGAGCATCCTATCATGGAACACTGAAGCTTTCTTT
CAWSILSWNTEAFF
>TRBJ2-6|TRBV11-3|-|-
TGTGCCAGCAGCCCCTCGAGGGGGGGGGCCAACGTCCTGACTTTC
CASSPSRGGANVLTF
>TRBJ1-4|TRBV3-1/TRBV3-2|-|-
TGTGCCAGCAGCAACCGCGACAGTAATGAAAAACTGTTTTTT
CASSNRDSNEKLFF
>TRBJ2-2|TRBV10-2|-|-
TGCGCCACCACCCCCTTCACGGGAGACCCCACCGGGGAGCTGTTTTTT
CATTPFTGDPTGELFF
>TRBJ2-1|TRBV5-3|TRBD1|-
TGTGCCAGAAGCTTGGAAAGGGACAGGGGGCTTGATGAGCAGTTCTTC
CARSLERDRGLDEQFF
>TRBJ2-5|TRBV9|TRBD2|-
TGTGCCAGCAGCGTGGCGGGGGAAGAGACCCAGTACTTC
CASSVAGEETQYF
>TRBJ1-1|TRBV5-1|-|-
TGCGCCAGCAGCCCCCTCCCCCAGGGTGGGGGGATGAACACTGAAGCTTTCTTT
CASSPLPQGGGMNTEAFF
>TRBJ1-4|TRBV4-2|-|-
TGTGCCAGCAGCCAAGGCAACCGACAGAGTAATGAAAAACTGTTTTTT
CASSQGNRQSNEKLFF